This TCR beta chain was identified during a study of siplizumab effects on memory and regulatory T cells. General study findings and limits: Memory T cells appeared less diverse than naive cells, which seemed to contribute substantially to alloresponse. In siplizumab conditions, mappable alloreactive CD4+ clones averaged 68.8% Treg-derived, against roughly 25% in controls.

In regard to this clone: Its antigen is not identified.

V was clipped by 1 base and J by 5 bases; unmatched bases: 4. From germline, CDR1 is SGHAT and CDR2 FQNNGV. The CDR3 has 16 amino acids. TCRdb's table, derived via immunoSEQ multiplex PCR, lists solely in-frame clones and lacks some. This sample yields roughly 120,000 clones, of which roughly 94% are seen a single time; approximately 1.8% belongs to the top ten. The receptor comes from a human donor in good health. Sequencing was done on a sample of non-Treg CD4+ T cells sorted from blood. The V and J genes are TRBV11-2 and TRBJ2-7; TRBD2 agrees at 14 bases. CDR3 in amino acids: CASSLGLAGGVDEQYF. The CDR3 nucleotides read TGTGCCAGCAGCTTAGGACTAGCGGGAGGGGTCGACGAGCAGTACTTC.